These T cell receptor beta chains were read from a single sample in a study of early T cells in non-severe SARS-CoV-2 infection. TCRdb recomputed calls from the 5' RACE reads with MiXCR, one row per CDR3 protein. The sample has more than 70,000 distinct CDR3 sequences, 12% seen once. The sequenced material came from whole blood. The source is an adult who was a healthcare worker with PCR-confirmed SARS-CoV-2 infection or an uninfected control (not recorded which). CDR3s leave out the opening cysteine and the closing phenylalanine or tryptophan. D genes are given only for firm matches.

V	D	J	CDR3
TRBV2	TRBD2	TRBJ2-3	ASSEGRESFGDTQY
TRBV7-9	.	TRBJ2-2	ASSPGLAGELF
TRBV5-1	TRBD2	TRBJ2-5	ASSLVASGSWETQY
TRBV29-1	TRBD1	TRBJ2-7	SVARGTGAYEQY
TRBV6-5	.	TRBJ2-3	ASSYPPDVWSTDTQY
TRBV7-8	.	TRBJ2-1	ASSNRVGDEQF
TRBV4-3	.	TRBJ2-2	ASSQGGTANTGELF
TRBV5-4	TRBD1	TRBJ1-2	ASSDWTGGDYGYT
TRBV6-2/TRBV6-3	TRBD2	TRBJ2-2	ATSGTNTGELF
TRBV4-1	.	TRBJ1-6	ASSLLQAGYSPLH
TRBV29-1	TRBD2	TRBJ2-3	SVEGTSGGTDTQY
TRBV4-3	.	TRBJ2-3	ASSGYGVGSEDTQY
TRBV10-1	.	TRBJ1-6	ASSAEDSFDSPLH
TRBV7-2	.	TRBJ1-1	ASSLRRTNTEAF
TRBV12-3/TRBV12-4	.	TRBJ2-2	RQGGTGELF
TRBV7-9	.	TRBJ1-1	ASSLSYGEMNTEAF
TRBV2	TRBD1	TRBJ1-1	ATVGTVEAF
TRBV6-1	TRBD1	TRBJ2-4	ASRILDRGNIQY
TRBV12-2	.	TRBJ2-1	ASRLESPRLDDNEQF
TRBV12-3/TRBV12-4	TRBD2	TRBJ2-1	ASTGKGAGEEKQF
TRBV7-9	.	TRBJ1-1	ASSLTTRGEAF
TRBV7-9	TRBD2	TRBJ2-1	ASSLVGLAGHEQF
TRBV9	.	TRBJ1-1	ASSSPGREAF
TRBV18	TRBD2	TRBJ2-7	ASSPFSGSPPEQY
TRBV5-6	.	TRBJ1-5	ASSLAGRVDQPQH
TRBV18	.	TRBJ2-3	ASSPLGATDTQY
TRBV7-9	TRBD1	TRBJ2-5	ASSPGQVEETQY
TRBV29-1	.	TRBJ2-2	SVGGPPGELF
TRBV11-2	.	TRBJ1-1	ASSSAGGRDF
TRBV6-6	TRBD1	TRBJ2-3	ASSFGTATTDTQY
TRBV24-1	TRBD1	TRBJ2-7	ATSDWRQGLDEQY
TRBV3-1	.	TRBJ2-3	ASSQGPGCTDTQY
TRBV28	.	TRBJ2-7	ASSLYGSSYEQY
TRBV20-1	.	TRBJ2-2	SAGPDHTGELF
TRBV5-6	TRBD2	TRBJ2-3	ASSLVSSGRDTQY
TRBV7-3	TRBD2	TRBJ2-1	ASSLSPPGLAATYNEQF
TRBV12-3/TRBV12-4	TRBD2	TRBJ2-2	ASSPVAGTNTGELF
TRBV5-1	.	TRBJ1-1	ASSDGHPRSEAF
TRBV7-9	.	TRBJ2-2	ASPPRDFTGELF
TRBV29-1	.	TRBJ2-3	SVEDQGRDTQY
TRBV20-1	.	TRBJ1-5	SARDGNQPQH
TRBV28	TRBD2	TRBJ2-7	ASRAGGPYEQY